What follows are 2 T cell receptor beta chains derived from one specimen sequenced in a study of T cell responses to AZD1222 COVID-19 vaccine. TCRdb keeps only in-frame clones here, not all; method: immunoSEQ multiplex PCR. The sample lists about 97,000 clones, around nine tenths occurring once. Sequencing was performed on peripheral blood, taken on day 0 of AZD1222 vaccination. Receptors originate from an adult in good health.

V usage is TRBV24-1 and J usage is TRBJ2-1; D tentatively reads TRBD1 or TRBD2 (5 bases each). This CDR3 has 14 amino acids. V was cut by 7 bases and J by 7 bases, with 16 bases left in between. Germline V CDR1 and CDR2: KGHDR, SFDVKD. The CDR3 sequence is CATSAGGYPNEQFF. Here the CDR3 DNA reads TGTGCCACCAGCGCTGGGGGATACCCAAATGAGCAGTTCTTC.

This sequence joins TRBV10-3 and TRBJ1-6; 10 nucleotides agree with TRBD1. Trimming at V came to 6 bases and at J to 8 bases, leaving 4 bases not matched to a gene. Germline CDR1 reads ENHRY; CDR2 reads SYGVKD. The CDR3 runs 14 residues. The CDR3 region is CAISFGTGDSPLHF. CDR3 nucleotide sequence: TGTGCCATCAGCTTCGGGACAGGGGATTCACCCCTCCACTTT.